This TCR beta chain is drawn from a study of blood T cell repertoires in COVID-19 (dated by TCRdb to about 2020). Study-level background: The collaborator samples originated in the United States, Italy and Spain and spanned the acute and convalescent phases of COVID-19. The prospective study material was composed of cDNA or gDNA derived from T cells, B-cell-depleted T cells, or PBMCs. Deeply sampled blood TCRbeta repertoires from subjects exposed to, actively infected with, or recovered from COVID-19 were included in the dataset. The repertoires were released in a freely available public database intended as a resource for research on the immune response to SARS-CoV-2. The samples were drawn from two sources: the first 160 participants of the ongoing ImmuneRACE study, and 1,254 subjects contributed by 6 global collaborators. Nearly every sample came with metadata listing a de-identified subject ID, COVID-19 status, age in years and sex. Where available, HLA class I and class II types were taken from metadata supplied by the sample provider and were not determined by assay-based typing. The paper as a whole reports these results and caveats: Clinical and demographic metadata were provided uncurated, with the amount varying by source and participant.

The CDR3 contains 14 residues, cysteine and phenylalanine counted. Left in the record is the CDR3 DNA by itself, 42 bases read in frame from the first base. Between the V and J ends, shortened by 1 base and 1 base respectively, the junction contains 7 bases. The germline V gene yields SGHTA for CDR1 and FQGNSA for CDR2. Participants in the prospective study were aged roughly 18 to 89 years, lived in approximately 26 United States geographic areas, and enrolled through a virtual design. In the prospective study, cohorts were assigned on the basis of participant-reported clinical history obtained from a screening survey and a study questionnaire. Recovered participants in ImmuneRACE Cohort 3 were defined by two consecutive negative NP/OP PCR tests, clearance by a healthcare professional, or resolution of symptoms. In the prospective study, mobile phlebotomists collected whole blood, serum and a nasopharyngeal or oropharyngeal swab from each participant. Prospective study participants could optionally give additional blood draws and questionnaires over a 2-month period. Before DNA extraction, blood samples from the prospective study were shipped at room temperature or frozen.

In regard to this clone: Its antigen remains unidentified. Per-base qualities were not stored, and no clone one base away is much larger.

TCRbeta CDR3 regions were amplified from genomic DNA using the immunoSEQ Assay, a bias-controlled multiplex PCR. Processing in the source paper ran as follows. Within the assay, amplification of reference gene primers was used to estimate how many nucleated cells each sample contained. To quantify the absolute abundance of each unique TCRbeta CDR3 rearrangement, sequence reads were collapsed and filtered. Productive Simpson clonality was computed per sample as the square root of Simpson's diversity index over productive rearrangements. TCRdb limited this immuneACCESS table to in-frame rearrangements with V and J called. A share of clones is missing; checked studies link under half to unresolved V genes, and the rest is unexplained. The V and J calls and the clone size are those of that table, but D and trimming were determined from the DNA. The sample table contains 320,000 or so clones; only one count was recorded for roughly 87% of them. Together, the top ten hold under 1.3% of the sample.

Input material: PBMCs or T cells enriched from blood (not recorded which). The source of this sequence is a young woman who had recovered from COVID-19. The chain is encoded by TRBV7-2 joined to TRBJ1-1, with the D gene call left open. The DNA sequence is given as TGTGCCAGCAGCTTAGGAGGGAGGAACACTGAAGCTTTCTTT. This gives the protein CASSLGGRNTEAFF.